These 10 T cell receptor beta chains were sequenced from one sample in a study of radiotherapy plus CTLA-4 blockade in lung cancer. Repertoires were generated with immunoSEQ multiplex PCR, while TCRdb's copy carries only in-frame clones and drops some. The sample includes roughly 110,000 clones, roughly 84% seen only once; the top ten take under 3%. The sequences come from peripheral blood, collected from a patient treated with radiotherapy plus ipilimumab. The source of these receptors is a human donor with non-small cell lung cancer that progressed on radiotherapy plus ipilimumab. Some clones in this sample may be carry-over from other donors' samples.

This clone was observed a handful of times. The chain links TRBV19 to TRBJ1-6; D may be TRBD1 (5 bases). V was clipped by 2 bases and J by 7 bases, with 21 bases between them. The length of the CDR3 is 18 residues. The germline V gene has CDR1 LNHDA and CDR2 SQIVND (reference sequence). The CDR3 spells CASSISPGGANYNSPLHF. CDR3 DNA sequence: TGTGCCAGTAGTATAAGCCCGGGAGGGGCAAACTACAATTCACCCCTCCACTTT.

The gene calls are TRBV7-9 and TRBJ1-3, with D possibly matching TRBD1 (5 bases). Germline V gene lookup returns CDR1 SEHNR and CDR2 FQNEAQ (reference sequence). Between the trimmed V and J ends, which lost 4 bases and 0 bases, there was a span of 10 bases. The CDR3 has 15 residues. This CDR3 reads CASSSTGPSGNTIYF. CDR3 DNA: TGTGCCAGCAGCTCTACAGGTCCCTCTGGAAACACCATATATTTT.

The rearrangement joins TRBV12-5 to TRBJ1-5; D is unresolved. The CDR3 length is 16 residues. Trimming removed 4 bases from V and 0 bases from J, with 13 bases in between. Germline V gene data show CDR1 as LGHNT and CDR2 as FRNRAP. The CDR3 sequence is CASGSVVLGSNQPQHF. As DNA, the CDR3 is TGTGCTAGTGGTTCCGTCGTCTTGGGTAGCAATCAGCCCCAGCATTTT.

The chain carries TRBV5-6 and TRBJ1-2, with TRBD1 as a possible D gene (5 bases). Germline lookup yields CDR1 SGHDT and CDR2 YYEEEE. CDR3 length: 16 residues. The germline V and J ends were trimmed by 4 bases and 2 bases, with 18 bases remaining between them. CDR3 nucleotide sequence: TGTGCCAGCAGCCACAGACTAACAGGTTCCAACTATGGCTACACCTTC. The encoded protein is CASSHRLTGSNYGYTF.

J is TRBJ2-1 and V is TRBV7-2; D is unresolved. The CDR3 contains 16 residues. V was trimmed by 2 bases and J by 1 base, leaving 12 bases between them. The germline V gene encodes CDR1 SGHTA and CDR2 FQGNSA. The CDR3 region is CASSLLASGSYNEQFF. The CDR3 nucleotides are TGTGCCAGCAGCTTATTAGCTTCCGGGTCCTACAATGAGCAGTTCTTC.

The CDR3 loop is CASIQQPNSPLHF. The CDR3 nucleotides read TGTGCCAGCATTCAACAGCCTAATTCACCCCTCCACTTT. The chain is built from TRBV28 and TRBJ1-6, with D uncertain. Germline-derived CDR1 and CDR2 are MDHEN and SYDVKM. Trimming stripped 7 bases from V and 6 bases from J, with 10 bases between. The CDR3 covers 13 residues.

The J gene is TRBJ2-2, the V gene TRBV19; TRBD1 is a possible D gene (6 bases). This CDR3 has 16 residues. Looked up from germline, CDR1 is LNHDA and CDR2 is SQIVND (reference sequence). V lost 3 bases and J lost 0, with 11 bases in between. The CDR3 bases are TGTGCCAGTAGTATTATGACAGGACCGAACACCGGGGAGCTGTTTTTT. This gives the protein CASSIMTGPNTGELFF.

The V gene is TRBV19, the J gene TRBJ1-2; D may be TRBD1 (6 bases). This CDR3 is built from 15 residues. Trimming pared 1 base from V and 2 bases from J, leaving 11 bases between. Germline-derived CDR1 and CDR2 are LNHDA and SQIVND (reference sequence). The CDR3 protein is CASSIGRRGNYGYTF. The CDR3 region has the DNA TGTGCCAGTAGTATAGGTCGCAGGGGCAACTATGGCTACACCTTC.

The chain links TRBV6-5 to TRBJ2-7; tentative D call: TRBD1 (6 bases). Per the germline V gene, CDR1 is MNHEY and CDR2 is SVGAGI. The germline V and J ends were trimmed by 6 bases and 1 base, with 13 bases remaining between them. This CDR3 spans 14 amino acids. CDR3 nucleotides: TGTGCCAGCAGGGAATGGGGGCAGTCCTACGAGCAGTACTTC. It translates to CASREWGQSYEQYF.

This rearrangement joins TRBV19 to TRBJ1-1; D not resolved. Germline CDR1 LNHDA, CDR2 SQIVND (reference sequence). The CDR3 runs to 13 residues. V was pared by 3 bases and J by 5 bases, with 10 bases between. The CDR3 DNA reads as TGTGCCAGTAGTATTACGGGTGGGACTGAAGCTTTCTTT. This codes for CASSITGGTEAFF. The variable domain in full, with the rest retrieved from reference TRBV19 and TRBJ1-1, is DGGITQSPKYLFRKEGQNVTLSCEQNLNHDAMYWYRQDPGQGLRLIYYSQIVNDFQKGDIAEGYSVSREKKESFPLTVTSAQKNPTAFYLCASSITGGTEAFFGQGTRLTVV.